Presented here are 28 T cell receptor beta chains from one specimen sequenced in a study of shared clonotypes between healthy human individuals. Profiling relied on immunoSEQ multiplex PCR, and the TCRdb table lists in-frame clones only, not all of them. This sample yields about 1.1 million clones, of which approximately 80% are seen a single time; 0.85% to 1% belongs to the top ten. Sequenced input: memory CD4+ T cells from PBMCs. As to subset: CD45RA-negative fraction. The receptors were gathered from a man aged 18 to 30 in good health. Some clones in this sample may be carry-over from other donors' samples.

The rearrangement joins TRBV30 to TRBJ2-7; D remains unclear. Germline lookup yields CDR1 GTSNPN and CDR2 SVGIG (reference sequence). V was pared by 5 bases and J by 7 bases, with 18 bases between. This CDR3 contains 13 residues. CDR3 loop: CAWGLGPPREQYF. The CDR3 DNA reads TGTGCCTGGGGCTTGGGCCCGCCTCGAGAGCAGTACTTC.

This clone was seen more than once but under ten times. This chain's CDR3 is CASSSATGELFF. The CDR3 bases are TGTGCCAGCAGCTCAGCGACCGGGGAGCTGTTTTTT. The chain joins TRBV7-9 to TRBJ2-2; D is unresolved. The germline CDR1 and CDR2 sequences are SEHNR and FQNEAQ (reference sequence). CDR3 length: 12 amino acids. V was trimmed by 4 bases and J by 5 bases, leaving 5 bases between them.

The V and J genes are TRBV2 and TRBJ2-7; 7 nucleotides match TRBD1. The CDR3 totals 16 residues. Germline V gene lookup returns CDR1 SNHLY and CDR2 FYNNEI. V lost 6 bases, J lost 2 bases, and 13 bases stayed unmatched. The CDR3 DNA follows: TGTGCCAGCAGCCACGGACAGGTTGGGTATACCTACGAGCAGTACTTC. Translating it yields CASSHGQVGYTYEQYF.

V usage is TRBV5-4 and J usage is TRBJ1-1; TRBD1 is a possible D gene (6 bases). There are 15 residues in the CDR3. Germline assignment: CDR1 SGHNT and CDR2 YYREEE (reference sequence). The V end was cut by 2 bases, the J end by 2 bases, with 13 bases between. In nucleotides, the CDR3 is TGTGCCAGCAGCTTAACAGGACAGAAAAACACTGAAGCTTTCTTT. The encoded protein is CASSLTGQKNTEAFF.

In this sample, this clone turned up a few times. The genes are TRBV28 and TRBJ2-7; 7 bases are a match to TRBD2. The V segment lost 5 bases and the J segment 4 bases; nucleotides outside the gene matches: 5. Germline CDR1 is MDHEN and CDR2 is SYDVKM. The CDR3 totals 13 residues. CDR3 DNA: TGTGCCAGCAGTCCGACTAGCCGTTACGAGCAGTACTTC. This sequence encodes CASSPTSRYEQYF. Full variable domain (outside the CDR3, taken from reference TRBV28 and TRBJ2-7): DVKVTQSSRYLVKRTGEKVFLECVQDMDHENMFWYRQDPGLGLRLIYFSYDVKMKEKGDIPEGYSVSREKKERFSLILESASTNQTSMYLCASSPTSRYEQYFGPGTRLTVT.

This sequence joins TRBV4-2 and TRBJ2-2, with D maybe TRBD2 (6 bases). In germline, CDR1 is LGHNA, CDR2 YNFKEQ. This CDR3 comprises 16 residues. Between the trimmed V and J ends, which lost 0 bases and 6 bases, there was a span of 14 bases. CDR3 nucleotide sequence: TGTGCCAGCAGCCAAGAGGGCCCGACTAGACCCGGGGAGCTGTTTTTT. Its translation: CASSQEGPTRPGELFF.

A few counts support this clone. The chain carries TRBV5-1 and TRBJ1-4, with D maybe TRBD1 (5 bases). Germline CDR1 reads SGHRS; CDR2 reads YFSETQ. CDR3 length equals 15 residues. V gave up 3 bases and J gave up 8 bases, with 17 bases separating them. The CDR3 sequence: CASSWGGGSPEKLFF. The CDR3 DNA reads as TGCGCCAGCAGCTGGGGCGGGGGATCTCCCGAAAAACTGTTTTTT. Based on the CDR3 plus reference TRBV5-1 and TRBJ1-4, the full variable domain is KAGVTQTPRYLIKTRGQQVTLSCSPISGHRSVSWYQQTPGQGLQFLFEYFSETQRNKGNFPGRFSGRQFSNSRSEMNVSTLELGDSALYLCASSWGGGSPEKLFFGSGTQLSVL.

On this clone itself: Other nucleotide sequences in the sample specify the same CDR3. The chain links TRBV18 to TRBJ1-1, with D maybe TRBD1 (6 bases). The CDR3 consists of 14 residues. Germline V lookup: CDR1 KGHSH, CDR2 LQKENI. V gave up 3 bases and J gave up 1 base, with 9 bases separating them. The CDR3 sequence is CASSPDSSNTEAFF. Written as DNA, the CDR3 is TGTGCCAGCTCACCGGACAGCTCGAACACTGAAGCTTTCTTT.

The V and J genes are TRBV14 and TRBJ1-2; weak D call: TRBD1 (5 bases). V was pared by 7 bases and J by 8 bases, with 23 bases between. The V gene's germline CDR1 is SGHDN and CDR2 FVKESK. The length of the CDR3 is 15 residues. The CDR3 here is CASTSSAQGVRGYTF. The CDR3 coding sequence is TGTGCCAGCACCTCGTCGGCCCAGGGTGTTCGGGGCTACACCTTC.

The chain uses TRBV7-2 and TRBJ2-5; D is perhaps TRBD1 (5 bases). V gave up 5 bases and J gave up 5 bases, with 12 bases separating them. This CDR3 region has 13 residues. CDR1 is SGHTA, CDR2 FQGNSA, per germline. The CDR3 protein is CASSPRVGETQYF. Here the CDR3 DNA reads TGTGCCAGCAGCCCCAGGGTGGGTGAGACCCAGTACTTC.

The chain links TRBV19 to TRBJ2-4; TRBD2 matches at 10 bases. J gave up 9 bases and V 10 bases, and 12 bases lay outside the gene matches. The CDR3 spans 14 residues. Germline CDR1 and CDR2: LNHDA and SQIVND (reference sequence). CDR3 sequence: CATLAGARGGIQYF. For the CDR3, the DNA is TGTGCCACCCTAGCGGGGGCCCGCGGGGGCATTCAGTACTTC.

This clone was counted only a few times. Other nucleotide sequences from this sample produce the same CDR3. The chain joins TRBV7-9 to TRBJ2-1, with D unclear. This CDR3 has 12 amino acids. V lost 5 bases and J lost 4, with 6 bases in between. Germline CDR1 is SEHNR and CDR2 is FQNEAQ (reference sequence). CDR3 in amino acids: CASSLQYNEQFF. The CDR3 bases are TGTGCCAGCAGCCTACAGTACAATGAGCAGTTCTTC.

J is TRBJ2-1 and V is TRBV5-1; 10 nucleotides match TRBD2. Germline V gene data show CDR1 as SGHRS and CDR2 as YFSETQ. The junction had 5 bases not matched to a gene; V was cut back by 4 bases and J by 4 bases. The CDR3 spans 15 residues. CDR3 in DNA: TGCGCCAGCAGCCCCGAACTAGCGGGATACAATGAGCAGTTCTTC. It is translated as CASSPELAGYNEQFF.

This sequence joins TRBV30 and TRBJ1-2, with D unresolved. The CDR3 runs 14 residues. Looked up from germline, CDR1 is GTSNPN and CDR2 is SVGIG (reference sequence). V lost 5 bases, J lost 0 bases, and 13 bases lay in between. As DNA, the CDR3 is TGTGCCTGGGAACACAGAGACCCTAACTATGGCTACACCTTC. Translating it yields CAWEHRDPNYGYTF.

The CDR3 loop reads CATSTRGQGNGQPQHF. The CDR3 DNA is TGTGCCACCAGCACCAGGGGACAGGGTAACGGTCAGCCCCAGCATTTT. The rearrangement joins TRBV15 to TRBJ1-5; 9 bases align to TRBD1. The CDR3 totals 16 residues. Germline-derived CDR1 and CDR2 are LNHNV and YYDKDF (reference sequence). The V gene end was trimmed by 4 bases and the J gene end by 6 bases; junction bases not matched to a gene: 10.

The V call is TRBV28, the J call TRBJ2-1; perhaps TRBD2 as D (6 bases). The V end was cut by 7 bases, the J end by 0 bases, with 13 bases between. The CDR3 loop spans 15 amino acids. Germline V lookup: CDR1 MDHEN, CDR2 SYDVKM. The CDR3 here is CASNPVADSYNEQFF. The CDR3 nucleotides are TGTGCCAGCAACCCGGTAGCGGACTCCTACAATGAGCAGTTCTTC.

This chain links TRBV5-1 with TRBJ2-1, with D perhaps given as TRBD1 or TRBD2 (5 bases each). The CDR3 has 13 amino acids. CDR1 and CDR2 from the germline V gene are SGHRS and YFSETQ. V dropped 0 bases and J dropped 9 bases, with 10 bases sitting between them. The CDR3 loop is CASSLGERGEQFF. Written as DNA, the CDR3 is TGCGCCAGCAGCTTGGGGGAGAGGGGTGAGCAGTTCTTC.

This clone came up once. The V gene is TRBV7-3, the J gene TRBJ2-1, with 13 nucleotides matching TRBD2. Germline values: CDR1 SGHTA, CDR2 FQGTGA. The junction had 5 bases not matched to a gene; V was cut back by 5 bases and J by 7 bases. This CDR3 has 15 amino acids. CDR3 in amino acids: CASSRTSGSVNEQFF. CDR3 nucleotide sequence: TGTGCCAGCAGCCGGACTAGCGGGAGTGTAAATGAGCAGTTCTTC. Drawing the rest from reference TRBV7-3 and TRBJ2-1, the complete variable domain is GAGVSQTPSNKVTEKGKYVELRCDPISGHTALYWYRQSLGQGPEFLIYFQGTGAADDSGLPNDRFFAVRPEGSVSTLKIQRTERGDSAVYLCASSRTSGSVNEQFFGPGTRLTVL.

The rearrangement joins TRBV18 to TRBJ2-7; a weak D match, TRBD2 (6 bases). The V end was cut by 6 bases, the J end by 1 base, with 16 bases between. The CDR3 is 15 amino acids. The germline V gene has CDR1 KGHSH and CDR2 LQKENI. CDR3 sequence: CASSPGVEPSYEQYF. The DNA of the CDR3 is TGTGCCAGCTCGCCGGGGGTAGAGCCGTCCTACGAGCAGTACTTC.

The V and J genes are TRBV7-2 and TRBJ2-3; 8 nucleotides line up with TRBD2. The J segment lost 1 base and the V segment lost 2 bases, leaving 8 bases of the junction unmatched. The CDR3 totals 17 residues. Germline V gene lookup returns CDR1 SGHTA and CDR2 FQGNSA. As DNA, the CDR3 is TGTGCCAGCAGCTTACGGACTAGCAGGACACGCACAGATACGCAGTATTTT. It translates to CASSLRTSRTRTDTQYF.

J is TRBJ1-4 and V is TRBV27, with D tentatively TRBD1 (5 bases). The V gene's germline CDR1 is MNHEY and CDR2 SMNVEV (reference sequence). Trimming shortened V by 4 bases and J by 5 bases, and 14 bases separated the two germline ends. The CDR3 length is 15 residues. This CDR3 is CASSYSGTWNEKLFF. CDR3 nucleotides: TGTGCCAGCAGTTACTCCGGGACCTGGAATGAAAAACTGTTTTTT. Full variable domain (missing parts from reference TRBV27 and TRBJ1-4): EAQVTQNPRYLITVTGKKLTVTCSQNMNHEYMSWYRQDPGLGLRQIYYSMNVEVTDKGDVPEGYKVSRKEKRNFPLILESPSPNQTSLYFCASSYSGTWNEKLFFGSGTQLSVL.

Many counts were recorded for this clone. This chain's CDR3 is CASSEVRGAGYTF. The CDR3 bases are TGTGCCAGCAGTGAAGTTCGGGGGGCTGGCTACACCTTC. The chain couples TRBV6-1 to TRBJ1-2; a possible D gene is TRBD1 (6 bases). V was trimmed by 1 base and J by 7 bases, leaving 10 bases between them. The CDR3 sequence is 13 residues long. Per germline, CDR1 MNHNS and CDR2 SASEGT.

This clone came up a few times. J is TRBJ2-4 and V is TRBV4-2; no clear D. Trimming cost V 2 bases and J 6 bases, with 14 bases left between them. The CDR3 totals 15 residues. The germline gives CDR1 LGHNA, CDR2 YNFKEQ. The CDR3 protein is CASSQQLWIVNIQYF. CDR3 in DNA: TGTGCCAGCAGCCAACAACTATGGATCGTAAACATTCAGTACTTC.

This chain connects TRBV7-3 to TRBJ2-1; 7 bases line up with TRBD2. J was trimmed by 8 bases and V by 5 bases; bases with no gene match: 9. This CDR3 spans 14 amino acids. CDR1 is SGHTA, CDR2 FQGTGA, per germline. This chain's CDR3 is CASSLGGGPYEQFF. Written as DNA, the CDR3 is TGTGCCAGCAGCCTGGGGGGAGGGCCCTATGAGCAGTTCTTC.

V gene TRBV7-9 combines with J gene TRBJ2-7; possible D gene TRBD2, 6 bases. The CDR3 extends over 13 amino acids. Trimming removed 3 bases at V and 7 bases at J, with 13 bases between. CDR1 SEHNR and CDR2 FQNEAQ come from the germline V gene (reference sequence). The DNA for the CDR3 is TGTGCCAGCAGCTTTGGGGGGTCTGGGGAGCAGTACTTC. It encodes CASSFGGSGEQYF.

The chain employs TRBV5-4 and TRBJ2-5; 11 nucleotides match TRBD2. The J call could be wrong; TRBJ2-7 is a better fit for the DNA end. Germline V gene lookup returns CDR1 SGHNT and CDR2 YYREEE (reference sequence). CDR3 length: 15 amino acids. The CDR3 bases are TGTGCCAGCAGCTTGGATAGCGGGAGGGCCTACGAGCAGTACTTC. It is translated as CASSLDSGRAYEQYF.

As to this clone: At one end the junction does not follow the germline gene, possibly because of a read error. V is TRBV6-6 and J is TRBJ2-2; 10 nucleotides match TRBD1. This CDR3 comprises 16 residues. Germline-derived CDR1 and CDR2 are MNHNY and SVGAGI (reference sequence). The CDR3 sequence: CASRTGTGVFPGELFF. The CDR3, as DNA: TGTGCCAGCAGGACCGGGACAGGGGTTTTTCCCGGGGAACTGTTTTTT.

This clone was found once. A much larger clone sits a single nucleotide away, making a read error possible. The chain carries TRBV19 and TRBJ1-1, with D possibly matching TRBD1 (6 bases). The CDR3 is made up of 15 amino acids. The germline V and J ends were trimmed by 8 bases and 4 bases, with 20 bases remaining between them. CDR1 and CDR2 from the germline V gene are LNHDA and SQIVND (reference sequence). The CDR3 DNA is TGTGCCAGTTCCCCTTGGGGGACATCGAGCACTGAAGCTTTCTTT. Its protein is CASSPWGTSSTEAFF.